Listed below are T cell receptor beta chains from one sample, sequenced in a study of long-term antiretroviral therapy in people with HIV. Produced via immunoSEQ multiplex PCR; TCRdb's table is partial and in-frame only. The table lists about 29,000 clones, approximately 78% of them singletons. Sequenced here: unsorted PBMCs, sampled 2.9 years after starting antiretroviral therapy. The receptors shown here come from a man aged 50 or older with HIV. Both conserved end residues are part of each CDR3. A D gene is named only where the DNA matches it firmly. Not every row has a clone size; where given, it reads once, few, many or a size class.

>.|TRBJ1-2|TRBV7-6|.
TGTGCCAGCAGCCAAGGAGAGGCGCCAGTCTATGGCTACACCTTC
CASSQGEAPVYGYTF
>.|TRBJ1-3|TRBV5-6|once
TGTGCCAGCAGCTTAGGCTCTGGAAACACCATATATTTT
CASSLGSGNTIYF
>.|TRBJ2-7|TRBV6-5|.
TGTGCCAGCAGTTACTCGAGTAGCTCCTACGAGCAGTACTTC
CASSYSSSSYEQYF
>.|TRBJ2-1|TRBV7-9|.
TGTGCCAGCGATAACGGGGGCACCGTTATCGAGCAGTTCTTC
CASDNGGTVIEQFF
>TRBD1|TRBJ1-2|TRBV5-8|.
TGTGCCAGCAGCTTGACCACCCCACGGGACAGTGGGTCGATCGATGGCTACACCTTC
CASSLTTPRDSGSIDGYTF
>TRBD2|TRBJ2-1|TRBV7-2|.
TGTGCCAGCAGCTTGAGTGCGGGACTAGCAGGTGAGCAGTTCTTC
CASSLSAGLAGEQFF
>.|TRBJ2-7|TRBV30|.
TGTGCCTACTTCGACAGTACCTACGAGCAGTACTTC
CAYFDSTYEQYF
>.|TRBJ1-1|TRBV27|.
TGTGCCAGCAGTTTAAAGGCTGTATTGAACACTGAAGCTTTCTTT
CASSLKAVLNTEAFF
>.|TRBJ2-2|TRBV7-3|.
TGTGCCAGCAGCTTAGTCCCGAGGGGCACCGGGGAGCTGTTTTTT
CASSLVPRGTGELFF
>.|TRBJ2-2|TRBV5-4|.
TGTGCCAGCAGCTTGGCCAAGGGGAACACCGGGGAGCTGTTTTTT
CASSLAKGNTGELFF
>.|TRBJ1-2|TRBV6-1|.
TGTGCCAGCAGTGAAGTCCGGGGGCGCGAGGGCTACACCTTC
CASSEVRGREGYTF
>.|TRBJ1-6|TRBV5-3|.
TGTGCCAGAAGCTTTTGGGACTCCAATAGCTCCTATAATTCACCCCTCCACTTT
CARSFWDSNSSYNSPLHF
>.|TRBJ2-7|TRBV2|.
TGTGCCAGCAGTGGGTCCAGGGCCTACGAGCAGTACTTC
CASSGSRAYEQYF
>.|TRBJ1-1|TRBV21-1|once
TGTGCCAGCAGCAAAGAACTGGAGCAGGACGGAGCTTTCTTT
CASSKELEQDGAFF
>.|TRBJ1-1|TRBV5-5|.
TGTGCCAGCAGCTTGGCCGGGGGGGGCGGATTTTCTGAAGCTTTCTTT
CASSLAGGGGFSEAFF
>TRBD2|TRBJ2-7|TRBV6-1|.
TGTGCCAGCAGTGAAGCGCTTTGGGGGGGCTACGAGCAGTACTTC
CASSEALWGGYEQYF
>.|TRBJ2-5|TRBV28|.
TGTGCCAGCAACAGCGGTGCAGGGACCCAGTACTTC
CASNSGAGTQYF
>.|TRBJ2-7|TRBV6-6|.
TGTGCCAGCAAGAGAGGAGACTACGAGCAGTACTTC
CASKRGDYEQYF
>.|TRBJ2-1|TRBV11-2|.
TGTGCCAGCAGCTACTACAATGAGCAGTTCTTC
CASSYYNEQFF
>.|TRBJ1-1|TRBV20-1|.
TGCAGGGGACTTGTGGGCACTGAAGCTTTCTTT
CRGLVGTEAFF
>.|TRBJ2-3|TRBV6-1|.
TGTGCCAGCAGTGAAGCCCTAGCAGGCGATACGCAGTATTTT
CASSEALAGDTQYF
>.|TRBJ1-2|TRBV2|.
TGTGCCAGCAGCACTAACCCTAACTATGGCTACACCTTC
CASSTNPNYGYTF
>.|TRBJ2-3|TRBV11-3|.
TGTGCCAGCAGCTTGGCCCCCGGGGGTACGCAGTATTTT
CASSLAPGGTQYF
>TRBD1|TRBJ2-2|TRBV6-5|once
TGTGCCAGCAGAGAGGACAGGGGTAACACCGGGGAGCTGTTTTTT
CASREDRGNTGELFF
>.|TRBJ1-1|TRBV2|.
TGTGCCAGCAGTGGCAGGGTCATGAACACTGAAGCTTTCTTT
CASSGRVMNTEAFF
>TRBD1|TRBJ2-7|TRBV29-1|.
TGCAGCGTTGCGACAGGGGTCTCCTACGAGCAGTACTTC
CSVATGVSYEQYF
>TRBD1|TRBJ1-5|TRBV7-6|.
TGTGCCAGCAGCTTAGATACAGGGGATCAGCCCCAGCATTTT
CASSLDTGDQPQHF
>.|TRBJ1-3|TRBV11-2|.
TGTGCCAGCAGCTTACATACACCGAACTCTGGAAACACCATATATTTT
CASSLHTPNSGNTIYF
>.|TRBJ1-3|TRBV28|.
TGTGCCAGCGTGGGCTCTGGAAACACCATATATTTT
CASVGSGNTIYF
>TRBD1|TRBJ1-2|TRBV19|.
TGTGCCAGTACCCATCTCCGGGACAGGGAGGACGGCTACACCTTC
CASTHLRDREDGYTF
>.|TRBJ1-2|TRBV7-2|.
TGTGCCAGCAGCTTAGATTTTGGCTACACCTTC
CASSLDFGYTF
>.|TRBJ2-1|TRBV2|.
TGTGCCAGCAGGCCCACAGGGACGTTGGCTCACAATGAGCAGTTCTTC
CASRPTGTLAHNEQFF
>TRBD1|TRBJ1-1|TRBV9|.
TGTGCCAGCAGCCCGGCTCCGGGACCACACAGGGGGGTCGGGAACACTGAAGCTTTCTTT
CASSPAPGPHRGVGNTEAFF
>.|TRBJ2-3|TRBV4-2|.
TGTGCCAGCAGCCAAGGGGATAAAGATACGCAGTATTTT
CASSQGDKDTQYF
>TRBD2|TRBJ2-5|TRBV7-3|once
TGTGCCAGCAGCTTAGGCGGGGGGGGAGGCGAGACCCAGTACTTC
CASSLGGGGGETQYF
>TRBD1|TRBJ2-3|TRBV5-8|.
TGTGCCAGCAGCTCCCAGGGGGCCCGGGATACGCAGTATTTT
CASSSQGARDTQYF
>TRBD2|TRBJ2-3|TRBV15|.
TGTGCCACCAGCAGAGCCCTGACTAGCGGGGGCACAGATACGCAGTATTTT
CATSRALTSGGTDTQYF
>.|TRBJ1-2|TRBV19|.
TGTGCCAGTAGTATTCGGGCAGGGTTTGGCTACACCTTC
CASSIRAGFGYTF
>.|TRBJ1-6|TRBV19|.
TGTGCCAGTAGTAAGGCCAGGCTCCCGTGGAATTCACCCCTCCACTTT
CASSKARLPWNSPLHF
>.|TRBJ2-2|TRBV7-8|.
TGTGCCAGCAGCTTCGCCGGGGAGCTGTTTTTT
CASSFAGELFF
>TRBD1|TRBJ1-1|TRBV18|.
TGTGCCAGCTCACCATCAGGGGGGTCCTCCCACACTGAAGCTTTCTTT
CASSPSGGSSHTEAFF
>.|TRBJ2-7|TRBV5-1|.
TGCGCCAGCAGCTTCTCAAGAACCTACGAGCAGTACTTC
CASSFSRTYEQYF
>.|TRBJ2-1|TRBV5-1|.
TGCGCCAGCAGCTCGGGTTACGAGCAGTTCTTC
CASSSGYEQFF
>.|TRBJ1-1|TRBV29-1|few
TGCAGCGTTGGCCATTACACTGAAGCTTTCTTT
CSVGHYTEAFF
>.|TRBJ2-3|TRBV7-2|.
TGTGCCAGCAGCTACCTCACAGATACGCAGTATTTT
CASSYLTDTQYF
>.|TRBJ2-2|TRBV21-1|.
TGTGCCAGCAGCAAAGTTGCCGAGTTGGGACCGACAAACACCGGGGAGCTGTTTTTT
CASSKVAELGPTNTGELFF
>.|TRBJ2-2|TRBV5-1|.
TGCGCCAGCAGCTTACAGGGCACCGGGGAGCTGTTTTTT
CASSLQGTGELFF
>TRBD2|TRBJ2-1|TRBV9|few
TGTGCCAGCAGTACAACTCTAGCGGGGGGGCTCTCCTACAATGAGCAGTTCTTC
CASSTTLAGGLSYNEQFF
>TRBD1|TRBJ1-1|TRBV6-1|.
TGTGCCAGCAGTTCAGGGGGTCAGGGGGCTTTCTTT
CASSSGGQGAFF
>.|TRBJ2-2|TRBV29-1|.
TGCAGCGTTCCCTCCGAGTCCGGGGAGCTGTTTTTT
CSVPSESGELFF
>.|TRBJ1-2|TRBV29-1|.
TGCAGCGGCGGACAGCCCGCCTATGGCTACACCTTC
CSGGQPAYGYTF